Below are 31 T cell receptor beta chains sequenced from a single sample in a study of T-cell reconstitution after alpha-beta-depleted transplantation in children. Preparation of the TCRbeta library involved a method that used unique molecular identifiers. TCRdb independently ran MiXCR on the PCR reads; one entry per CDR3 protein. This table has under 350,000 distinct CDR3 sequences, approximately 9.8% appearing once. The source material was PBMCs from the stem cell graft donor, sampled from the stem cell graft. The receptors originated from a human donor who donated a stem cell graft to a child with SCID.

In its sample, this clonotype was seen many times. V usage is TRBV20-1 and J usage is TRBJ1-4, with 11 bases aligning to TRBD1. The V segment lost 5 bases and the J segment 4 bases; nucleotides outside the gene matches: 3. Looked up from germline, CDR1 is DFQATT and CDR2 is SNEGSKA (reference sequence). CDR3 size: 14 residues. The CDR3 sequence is CSAGQGAINEKLFF. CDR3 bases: TGCAGTGCTGGACAGGGGGCCATTAATGAAAAACTGTTTTTT.

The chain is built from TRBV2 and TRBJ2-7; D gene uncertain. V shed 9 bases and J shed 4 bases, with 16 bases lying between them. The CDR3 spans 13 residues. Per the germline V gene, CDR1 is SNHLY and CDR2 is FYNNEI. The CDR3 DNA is TGTGCCAGGCCTAAAACGTCGGGTTACGAGCAGTACTTC. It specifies CARPKTSGYEQYF.

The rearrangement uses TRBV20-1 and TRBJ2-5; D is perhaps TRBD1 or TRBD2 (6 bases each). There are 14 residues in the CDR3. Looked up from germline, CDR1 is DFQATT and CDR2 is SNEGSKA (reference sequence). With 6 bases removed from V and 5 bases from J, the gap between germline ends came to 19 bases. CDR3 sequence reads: CSAKLGGDEETQYF. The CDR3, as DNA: TGCAGTGCCAAACTCGGGGGCGATGAGGAGACCCAGTACTTC.

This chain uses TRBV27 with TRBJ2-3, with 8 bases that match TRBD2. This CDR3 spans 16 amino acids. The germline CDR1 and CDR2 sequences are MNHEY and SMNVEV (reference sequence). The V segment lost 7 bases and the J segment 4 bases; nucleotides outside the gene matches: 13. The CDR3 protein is CASNPLRGGRSDTQYF. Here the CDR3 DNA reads TGTGCCAGCAATCCTCTCCGGGGGGGGCGCTCAGATACGCAGTATTTT.

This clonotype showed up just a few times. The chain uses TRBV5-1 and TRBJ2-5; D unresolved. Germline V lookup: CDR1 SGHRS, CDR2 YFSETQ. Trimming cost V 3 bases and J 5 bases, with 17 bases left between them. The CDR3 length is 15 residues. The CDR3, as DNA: TGCGCCAGCAGCTCAAACTCGGTGCTAAGGGAGACCCAGTACTTC. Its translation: CASSSNSVLRETQYF.

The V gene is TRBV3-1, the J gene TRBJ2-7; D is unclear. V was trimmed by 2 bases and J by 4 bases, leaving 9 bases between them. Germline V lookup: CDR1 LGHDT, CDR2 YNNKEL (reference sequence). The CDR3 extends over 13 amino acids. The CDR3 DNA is TGTGCCAGCAGCCAACTAGGCCCTTACGAGCAGTACTTC. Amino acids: CASSQLGPYEQYF.

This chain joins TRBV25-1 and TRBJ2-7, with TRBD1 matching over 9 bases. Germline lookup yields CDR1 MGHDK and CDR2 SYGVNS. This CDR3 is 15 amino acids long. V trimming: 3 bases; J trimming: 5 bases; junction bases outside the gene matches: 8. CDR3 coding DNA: TGTGCCAGCAGTGACACCGGGACAGGGTCGGACGAGCAGTACTTC. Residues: CASSDTGTGSDEQYF.

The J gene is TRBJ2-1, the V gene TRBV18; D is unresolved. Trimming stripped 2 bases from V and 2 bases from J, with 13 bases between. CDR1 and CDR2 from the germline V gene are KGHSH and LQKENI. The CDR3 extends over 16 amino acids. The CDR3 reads CASSPGTSFPYNEQFF. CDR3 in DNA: TGTGCCAGCTCACCAGGTACCTCCTTCCCCTACAATGAGCAGTTCTTC. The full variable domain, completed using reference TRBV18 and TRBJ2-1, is NAGVMQNPRHLVRRRGQEARLRCSPMKGHSHVYWYRQLPEEGLKFMVYLQKENIIDESGMPKERFSAEFPKEGPSILRIQQVVRGDSAAYFCASSPGTSFPYNEQFFGPGTRLTVL.

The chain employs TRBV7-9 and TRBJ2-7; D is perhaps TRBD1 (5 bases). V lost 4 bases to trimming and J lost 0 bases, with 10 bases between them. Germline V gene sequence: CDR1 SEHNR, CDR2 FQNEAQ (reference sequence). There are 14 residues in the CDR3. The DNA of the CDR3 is TGTGCCAGCAGCTGGCCACAGGACTCCTACGAGCAGTACTTC. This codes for CASSWPQDSYEQYF.

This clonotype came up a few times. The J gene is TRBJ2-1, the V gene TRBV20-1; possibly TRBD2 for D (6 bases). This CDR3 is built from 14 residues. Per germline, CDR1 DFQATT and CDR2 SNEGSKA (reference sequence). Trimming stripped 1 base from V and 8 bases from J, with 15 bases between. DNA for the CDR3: TGCAGTGCTAGAGGGTTGCTAGCGATCTATGAGCAGTTCTTC. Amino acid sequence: CSARGLLAIYEQFF.

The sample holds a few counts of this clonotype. The CDR3 loop is CASRTPSRGGDEQFF. CDR3 bases: TGTGCCAGCAGAACCCCCTCGCGGGGGGGGGATGAGCAGTTCTTC. The gene calls are TRBV6-1 and TRBJ2-1; 9 bases agree with TRBD2. CDR1 and CDR2 from the germline V gene are MNHNS and SASEGT. Losses at the gene ends were 6 bases for V and 8 bases for J; bases not matched to a gene: 11. The CDR3 consists of 15 residues.

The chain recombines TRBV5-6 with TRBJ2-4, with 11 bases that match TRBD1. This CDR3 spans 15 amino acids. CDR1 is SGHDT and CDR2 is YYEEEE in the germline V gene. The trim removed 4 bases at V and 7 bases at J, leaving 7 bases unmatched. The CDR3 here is CASSLWTGGGNIQYF. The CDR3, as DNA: TGTGCCAGCAGCCTTTGGACAGGGGGCGGGAACATTCAGTACTTC.

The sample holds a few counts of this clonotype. The CDR3 protein is CSARDRGYTEAFF. The CDR3 DNA is TGCAGTGCTAGAGATAGGGGTTACACTGAAGCTTTCTTT. The rearrangement joins TRBV20-1 to TRBJ1-1, with D possibly matching TRBD1 (5 bases). Trimming removed 0 bases from V and 3 bases from J, with 8 bases in between. The germline CDR1 and CDR2 sequences are DFQATT and SNEGSKA (reference sequence). The CDR3 runs 13 residues.

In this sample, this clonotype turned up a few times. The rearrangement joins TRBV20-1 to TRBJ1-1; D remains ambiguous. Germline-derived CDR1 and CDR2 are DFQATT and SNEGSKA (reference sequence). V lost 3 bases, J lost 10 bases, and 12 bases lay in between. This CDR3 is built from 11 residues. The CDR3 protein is CSASSLAVAFF. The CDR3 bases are TGCAGTGCTAGTAGTCTGGCGGTAGCTTTCTTT.

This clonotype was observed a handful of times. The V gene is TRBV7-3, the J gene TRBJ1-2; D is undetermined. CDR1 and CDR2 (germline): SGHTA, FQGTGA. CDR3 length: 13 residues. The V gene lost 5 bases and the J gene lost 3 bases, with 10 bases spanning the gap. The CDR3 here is CASSKEGDYGYTF. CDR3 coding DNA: TGTGCCAGCAGCAAAGAGGGAGACTATGGCTACACCTTC.

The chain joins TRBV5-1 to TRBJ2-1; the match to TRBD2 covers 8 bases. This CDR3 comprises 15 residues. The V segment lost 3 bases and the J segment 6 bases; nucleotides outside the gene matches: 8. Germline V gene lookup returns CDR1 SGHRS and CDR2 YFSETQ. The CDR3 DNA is TGCGCCAGCAGCTCGACGGGACTAGTTATCAATGAGCAGTTCTTC. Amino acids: CASSSTGLVINEQFF.

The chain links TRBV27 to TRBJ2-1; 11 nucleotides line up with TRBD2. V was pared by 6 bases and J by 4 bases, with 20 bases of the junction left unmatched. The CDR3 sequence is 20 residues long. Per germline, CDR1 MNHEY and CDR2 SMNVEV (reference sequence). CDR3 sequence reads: CASRPPGTSGKIGSYNEQFF. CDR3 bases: TGTGCCAGCAGGCCGCCCGGGACTAGCGGTAAAATCGGCTCATACAATGAGCAGTTCTTC.

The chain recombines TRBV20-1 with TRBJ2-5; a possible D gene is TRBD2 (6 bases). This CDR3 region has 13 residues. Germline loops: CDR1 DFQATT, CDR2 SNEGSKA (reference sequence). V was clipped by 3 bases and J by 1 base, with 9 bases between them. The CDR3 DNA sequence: TGCAGTGCTAGGATCGGGGGCCAAGAGACCCAGTACTTC. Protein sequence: CSARIGGQETQYF.

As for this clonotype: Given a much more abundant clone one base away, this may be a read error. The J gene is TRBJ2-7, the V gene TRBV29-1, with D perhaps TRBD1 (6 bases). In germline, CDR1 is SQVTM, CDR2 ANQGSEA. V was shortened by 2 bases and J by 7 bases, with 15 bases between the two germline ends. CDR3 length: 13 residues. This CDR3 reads CSVETGHGWEQYF. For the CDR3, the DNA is TGCAGCGTTGAAACGGGACATGGTTGGGAGCAGTACTTC.

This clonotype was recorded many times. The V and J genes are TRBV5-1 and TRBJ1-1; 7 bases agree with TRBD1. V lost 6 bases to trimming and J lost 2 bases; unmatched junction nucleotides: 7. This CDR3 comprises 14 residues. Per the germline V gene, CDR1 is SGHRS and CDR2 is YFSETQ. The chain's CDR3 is CASTLTGFNTEAFF. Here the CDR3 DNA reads TGCGCCAGCACCCTGACAGGGTTTAACACTGAAGCTTTCTTT.

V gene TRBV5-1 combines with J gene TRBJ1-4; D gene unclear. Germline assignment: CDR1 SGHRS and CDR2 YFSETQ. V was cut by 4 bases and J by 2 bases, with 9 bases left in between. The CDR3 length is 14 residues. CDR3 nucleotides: TGCGCCAGCAGCGAGTGGAGTACTAATGAAAAACTGTTTTTT. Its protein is CASSEWSTNEKLFF.

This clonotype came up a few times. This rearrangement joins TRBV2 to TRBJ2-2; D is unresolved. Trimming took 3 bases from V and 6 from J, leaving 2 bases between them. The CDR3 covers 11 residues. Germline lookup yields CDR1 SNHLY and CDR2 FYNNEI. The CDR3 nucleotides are TGTGCCAGCAGTGACGCCGGGGAGCTGTTTTTT. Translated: CASSDAGELFF.

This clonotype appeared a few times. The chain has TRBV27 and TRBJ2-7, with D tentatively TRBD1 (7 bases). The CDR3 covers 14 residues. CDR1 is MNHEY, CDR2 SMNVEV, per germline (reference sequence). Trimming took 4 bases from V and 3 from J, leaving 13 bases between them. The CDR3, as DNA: TGTGCCAGCAGTTCGACAGGGAGGCTCTACGAGCAGTACTTC. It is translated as CASSSTGRLYEQYF.

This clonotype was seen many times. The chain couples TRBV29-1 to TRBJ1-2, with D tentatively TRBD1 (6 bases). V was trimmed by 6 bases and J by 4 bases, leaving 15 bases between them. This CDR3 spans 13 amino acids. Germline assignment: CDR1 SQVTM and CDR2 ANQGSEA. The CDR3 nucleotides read TGCAGCGTCTCCGACAGGAGCTTCTATGGCTACACCTTC. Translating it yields CSVSDRSFYGYTF.

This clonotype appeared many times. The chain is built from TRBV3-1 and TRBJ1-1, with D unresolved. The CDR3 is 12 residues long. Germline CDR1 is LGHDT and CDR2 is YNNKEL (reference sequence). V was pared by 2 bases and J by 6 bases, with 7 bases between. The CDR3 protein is CASSQQDSEAFF. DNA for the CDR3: TGTGCCAGCAGCCAACAAGACTCTGAAGCTTTCTTT. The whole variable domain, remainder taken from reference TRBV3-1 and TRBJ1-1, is DTAVSQTPKYLVTQMGNDKSIKCEQNLGHDTMYWYKQDSKKFLKIMFSYNNKELIINETVPNRFSPKSPDKAHLNLHINSLELGDSAVYFCASSQQDSEAFFGQGTRLTVV.

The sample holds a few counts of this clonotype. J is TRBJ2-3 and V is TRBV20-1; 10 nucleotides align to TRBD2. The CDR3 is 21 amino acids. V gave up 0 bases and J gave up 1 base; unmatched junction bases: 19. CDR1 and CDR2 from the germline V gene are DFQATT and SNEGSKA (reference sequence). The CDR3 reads CSARDPTQLLAGAMGTDTQYF. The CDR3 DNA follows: TGCAGTGCTAGAGATCCCACCCAATTGCTAGCGGGGGCCATGGGCACAGATACGCAGTATTTT.

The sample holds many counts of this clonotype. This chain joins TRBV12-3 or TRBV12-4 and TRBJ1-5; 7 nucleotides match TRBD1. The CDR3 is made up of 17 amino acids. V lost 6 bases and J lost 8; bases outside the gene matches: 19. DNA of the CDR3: TGTGCCAGCAGCCTAAATACCCGCCGGGGGCAGGGGGAGCCCCAGCATTTT. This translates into CASSLNTRRGQGEPQHF.

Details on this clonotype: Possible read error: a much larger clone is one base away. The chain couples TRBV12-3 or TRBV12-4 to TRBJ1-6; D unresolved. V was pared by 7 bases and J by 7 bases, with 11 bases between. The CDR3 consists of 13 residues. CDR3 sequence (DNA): TGTGCCAGCAACATGGGTGGCAATTCACCCCTCCACTTT. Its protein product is CASNMGGNSPLHF.

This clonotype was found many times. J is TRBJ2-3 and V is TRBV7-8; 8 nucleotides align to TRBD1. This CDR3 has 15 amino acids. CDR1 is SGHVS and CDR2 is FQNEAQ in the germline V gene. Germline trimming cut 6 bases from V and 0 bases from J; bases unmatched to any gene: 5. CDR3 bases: TGTGCCAGCAGTTGGACAGGGACTAGCACAGATACGCAGTATTTT. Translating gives CASSWTGTSTDTQYF.

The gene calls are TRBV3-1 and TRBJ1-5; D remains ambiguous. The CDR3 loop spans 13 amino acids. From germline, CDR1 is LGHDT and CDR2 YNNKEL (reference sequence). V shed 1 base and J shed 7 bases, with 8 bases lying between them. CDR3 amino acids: CASSQARQQPQHF. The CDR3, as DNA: TGTGCCAGCAGCCAAGCTCGGCAACAGCCCCAGCATTTT.

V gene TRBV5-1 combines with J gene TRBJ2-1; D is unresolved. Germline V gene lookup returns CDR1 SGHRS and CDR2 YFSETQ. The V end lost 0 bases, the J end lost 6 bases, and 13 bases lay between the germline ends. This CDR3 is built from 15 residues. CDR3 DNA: TGCGCCAGCAGCTTGGATGGGTCCCCGATCAATGAGCAGTTCTTC. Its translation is CASSLDGSPINEQFF. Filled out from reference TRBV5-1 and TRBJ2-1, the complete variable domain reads KAGVTQTPRYLIKTRGQQVTLSCSPISGHRSVSWYQQTPGQGLQFLFEYFSETQRNKGNFPGRFSGRQFSNSRSEMNVSTLELGDSALYLCASSLDGSPINEQFFGPGTRLTVL.